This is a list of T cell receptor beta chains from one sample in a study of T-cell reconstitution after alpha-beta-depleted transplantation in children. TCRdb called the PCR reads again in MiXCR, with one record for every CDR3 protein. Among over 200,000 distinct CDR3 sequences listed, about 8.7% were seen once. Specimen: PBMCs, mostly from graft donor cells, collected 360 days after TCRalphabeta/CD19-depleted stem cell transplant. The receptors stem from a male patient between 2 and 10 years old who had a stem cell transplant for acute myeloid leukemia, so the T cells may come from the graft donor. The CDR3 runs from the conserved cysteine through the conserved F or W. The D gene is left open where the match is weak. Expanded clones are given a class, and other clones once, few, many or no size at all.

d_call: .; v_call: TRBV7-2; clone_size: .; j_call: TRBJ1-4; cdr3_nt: TGTGCCAGCAGCTTAGTGGCAGGGTGGAATGAAAAACTGTTTTTT; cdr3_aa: CASSLVAGWNEKLFF
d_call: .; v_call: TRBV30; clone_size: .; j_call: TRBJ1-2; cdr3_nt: TGTGCCTGGAGTGCAACGGGGGTCTATGGCCACACCTTC; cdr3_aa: CAWSATGVYGHTF
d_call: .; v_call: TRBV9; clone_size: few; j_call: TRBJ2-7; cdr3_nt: TGTGCCAGCAGCGTAGAGGGGACTTTCTACGAGCAGTACTTC; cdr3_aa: CASSVEGTFYEQYF
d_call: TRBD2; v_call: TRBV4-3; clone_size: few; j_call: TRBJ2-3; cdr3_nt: TGCGCCAGCAGCCAAGTTATGACGGGAGGCCCTTACACCCAAACAGATACGCAGTATTTT; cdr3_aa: CASSQVMTGGPYTQTDTQYF
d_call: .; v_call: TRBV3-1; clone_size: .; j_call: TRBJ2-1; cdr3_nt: TGTGCCAGCAGCCAAGATGGGCAGGCCACTCTAGCGAAGTCCTACAATGAGCAGTTCTTC; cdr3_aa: CASSQDGQATLAKSYNEQFF
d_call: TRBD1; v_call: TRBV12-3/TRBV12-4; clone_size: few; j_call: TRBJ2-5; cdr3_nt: TGTGCCAGCAGTTTACCCCGGGACAGTAAAGAGACCCAGTACTTC; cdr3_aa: CASSLPRDSKETQYF
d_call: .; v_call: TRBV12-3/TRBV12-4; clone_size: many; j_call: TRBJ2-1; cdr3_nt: TGTGCCAGCAGACTAGGAGGCTTGGTAGGGTCTTACAATGAGCAGTTCTTC; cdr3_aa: CASRLGGLVGSYNEQFF
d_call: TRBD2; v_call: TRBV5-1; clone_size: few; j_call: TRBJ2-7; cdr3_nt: TGCGCCAGCAGCTTGGCTAGCGGGAGTTTTCAAGACGAGCAGTACTTC; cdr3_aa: CASSLASGSFQDEQYF
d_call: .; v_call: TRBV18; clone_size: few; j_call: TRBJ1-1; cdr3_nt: TGTGCCAGCTCACCGACCAGGGGAGGGCACACTGAAGCTTTCTTT; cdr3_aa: CASSPTRGGHTEAFF
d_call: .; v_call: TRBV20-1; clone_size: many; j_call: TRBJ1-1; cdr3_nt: TGCAGTGCGTCCGACAGAATCAACACTGAAGCTTTCTTT; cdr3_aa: CSASDRINTEAFF
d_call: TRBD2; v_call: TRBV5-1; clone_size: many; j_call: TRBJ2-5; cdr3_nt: TGCGCCAGCAGCTTGTACCCGCGGGAGGGCAAAGAGACCCAGTACTTC; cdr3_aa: CASSLYPREGKETQYF
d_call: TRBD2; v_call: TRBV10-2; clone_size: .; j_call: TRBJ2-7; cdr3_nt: TGCGCCAGCAGAGATGCTCTAGCGGGAGTGTGGGGGCAGTACTTC; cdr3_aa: CASRDALAGVWGQYF
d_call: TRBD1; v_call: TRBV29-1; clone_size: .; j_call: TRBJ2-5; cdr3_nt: TGCAGCGTCCGACAGGGGGCCGGTTTAGGAGAGACCCAGTACTTC; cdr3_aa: CSVRQGAGLGETQYF
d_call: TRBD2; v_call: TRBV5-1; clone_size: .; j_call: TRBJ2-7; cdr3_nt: TGCGCCAGCAGCTTGTCCAGCGGGGAATTATACGAGCAGTACTTC; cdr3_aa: CASSLSSGELYEQYF
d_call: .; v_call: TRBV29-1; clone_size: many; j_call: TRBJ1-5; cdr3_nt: TGCAGCGTACGGTTAGGGGGGGGCAATCAGCCCCAGCATTTT; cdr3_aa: CSVRLGGGNQPQHF
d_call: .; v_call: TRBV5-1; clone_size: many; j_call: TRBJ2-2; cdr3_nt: TGCGCCAGCAGCGGGGACACGAACACCGGGGAGCTGTTTTTT; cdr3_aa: CASSGDTNTGELFF
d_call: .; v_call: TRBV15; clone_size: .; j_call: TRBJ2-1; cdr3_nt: TGTGCCACCAGCAACAGACCTAGGGGTTCTTCCAATGAGCAGTTCTTC; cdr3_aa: CATSNRPRGSSNEQFF
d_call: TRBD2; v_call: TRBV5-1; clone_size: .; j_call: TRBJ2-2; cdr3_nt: TGCGCCAGCAAAGGGTCTCTAGCGGGAGTTACCGGGGAGCTGTTTTTT; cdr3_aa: CASKGSLAGVTGELFF
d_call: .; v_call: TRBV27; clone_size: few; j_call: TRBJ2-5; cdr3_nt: TGTGCCAGCAGTCAACACGGGGTGACACAACAAGAGACCCAGTACTTC; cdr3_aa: CASSQHGVTQQETQYF
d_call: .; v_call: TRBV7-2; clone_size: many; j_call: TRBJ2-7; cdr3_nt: TGTGCCAGCAGGCCCGTAGGGAGTTCCCCTACGAAGCAGTACTTC; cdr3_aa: CASRPVGSSPTKQYF
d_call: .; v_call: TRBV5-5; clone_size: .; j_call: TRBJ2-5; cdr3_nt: TGTGCCAGCAGCTTTATCCCTTTAACAGGGTGGTTTTCGGAGACCCAGTACTTC; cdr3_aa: CASSFIPLTGWFSETQYF
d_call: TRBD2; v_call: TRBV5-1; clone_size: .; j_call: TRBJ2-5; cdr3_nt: TGCGCCAGCAGCTCAAGAGCGGGAGCGGCGGAGACCCAGTACTTC; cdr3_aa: CASSSRAGAAETQYF
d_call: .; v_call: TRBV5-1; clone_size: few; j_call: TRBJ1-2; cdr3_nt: TGCGCCAGCAGCTTGGGACATCCCCTTAACTATGGCTACACCTTC; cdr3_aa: CASSLGHPLNYGYTF
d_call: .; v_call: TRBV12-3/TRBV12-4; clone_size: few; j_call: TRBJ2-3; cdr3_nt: TGTGCCAGCAGTTTAGGCCATATCGGAGGGGCTTCTAGCACAGATACGCAGTATTTT; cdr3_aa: CASSLGHIGGASSTDTQYF
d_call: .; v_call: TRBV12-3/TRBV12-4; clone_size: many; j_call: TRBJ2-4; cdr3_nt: TGTGCCAGCAGTTTTACGGGGACCAAAAACATTCAGTACTTC; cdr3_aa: CASSFTGTKNIQYF
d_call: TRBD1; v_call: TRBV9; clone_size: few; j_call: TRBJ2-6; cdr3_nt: TGTGCCAGCAGCGTAGCTTCGACAGGGGACTCTGGGGCCAACGTCCTGACTTTC; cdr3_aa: CASSVASTGDSGANVLTF
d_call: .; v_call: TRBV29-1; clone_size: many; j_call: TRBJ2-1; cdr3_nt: TGCAGCGTTGAACCGGATCATGAGCAGTTCTTC; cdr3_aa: CSVEPDHEQFF
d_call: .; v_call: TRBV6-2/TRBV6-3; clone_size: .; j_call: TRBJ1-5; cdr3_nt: TGTGCCAGCACTGGGATGGCTCATCCCCAGCATTTT; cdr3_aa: CASTGMAHPQHF
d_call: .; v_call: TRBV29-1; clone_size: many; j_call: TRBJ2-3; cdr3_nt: TGCAGCGTCGATAGGGGAGGCACAGATACGCAGTATTTT; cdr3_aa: CSVDRGGTDTQYF
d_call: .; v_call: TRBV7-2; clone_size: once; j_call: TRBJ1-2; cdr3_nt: TGTGCCAGCAGCCCACTGGCAGGGCAGAACTATGGCTACACCTTC; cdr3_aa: CASSPLAGQNYGYTF
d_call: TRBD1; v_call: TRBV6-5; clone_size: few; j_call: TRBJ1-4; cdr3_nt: TGTGCCAGCAGTTACCTGCAGGGGGCTGGTGAAAAACTGTTTTTT; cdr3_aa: CASSYLQGAGEKLFF
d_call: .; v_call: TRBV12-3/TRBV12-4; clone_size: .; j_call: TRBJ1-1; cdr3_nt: TGTGCCAGCACCTTGGATAGAAAGGTTACTGAAGCTTTCTTT; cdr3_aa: CASTLDRKVTEAFF
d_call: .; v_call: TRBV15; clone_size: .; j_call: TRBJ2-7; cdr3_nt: TGTGCCACCAGCAGGCGAGTAATGACAGGTTTAGCCTACGAGCAGTACTTC; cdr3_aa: CATSRRVMTGLAYEQYF
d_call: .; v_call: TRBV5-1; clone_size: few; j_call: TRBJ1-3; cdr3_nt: TGCGCCAGCAGCTTAGGGACGATCAGCTCTGGAAACACCATATATTTT; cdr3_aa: CASSLGTISSGNTIYF
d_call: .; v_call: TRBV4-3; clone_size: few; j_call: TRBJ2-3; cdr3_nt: TGCGCCAGCAGCCAAGGAGAGAGTGGAGAAGTGGATACGCAGTATTTT; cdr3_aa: CASSQGESGEVDTQYF
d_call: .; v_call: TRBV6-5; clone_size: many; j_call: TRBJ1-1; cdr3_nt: TGTGCCAGCAGTCTGGGGGCAGCGAACACTGAAGCTTTCTTT; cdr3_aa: CASSLGAANTEAFF
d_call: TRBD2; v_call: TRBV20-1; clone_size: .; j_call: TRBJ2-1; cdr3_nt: TGCAGTGCTAGAGTGGGGACTAGCGGGGGGGGTTCCTACAATGAGCAGTTCTTC; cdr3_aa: CSARVGTSGGGSYNEQFF
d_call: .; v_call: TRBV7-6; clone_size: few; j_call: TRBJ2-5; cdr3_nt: TGTGCCAGCAGCATAAACCACCGGGAGACCCAGTACTTC; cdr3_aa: CASSINHRETQYF
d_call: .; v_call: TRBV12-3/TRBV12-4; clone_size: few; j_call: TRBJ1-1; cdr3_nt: TGTGCCAGCAGTTGGGGGTTGAACACTGAAGCTTTCTTT; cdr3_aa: CASSWGLNTEAFF
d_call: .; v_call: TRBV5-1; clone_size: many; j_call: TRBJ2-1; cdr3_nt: TGCGCCAGCTCCCTCCGGGGGTACAATGAGCAGTTCTTC; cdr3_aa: CASSLRGYNEQFF
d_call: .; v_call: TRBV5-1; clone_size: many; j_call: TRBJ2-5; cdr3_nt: TGCGCCAGCAGAGCCGTCTCGCATGGAGAGACCCAGTACTTC; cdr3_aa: CASRAVSHGETQYF
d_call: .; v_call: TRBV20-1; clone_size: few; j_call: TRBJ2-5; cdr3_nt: TGCAGTGCCTTCTCCCTCGCGGGACAAGAGACCCAGTACTTC; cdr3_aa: CSAFSLAGQETQYF
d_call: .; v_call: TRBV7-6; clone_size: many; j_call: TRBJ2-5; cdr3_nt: TGTGCCAGCAGCTTATTGCCCCTCCAAGAGACCCAGTACTTC; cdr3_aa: CASSLLPLQETQYF
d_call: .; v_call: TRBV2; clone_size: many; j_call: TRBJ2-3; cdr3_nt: TGTGCCAGCAGTCTAGGCAGGGGTACAGATACGCAGTATTTT; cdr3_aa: CASSLGRGTDTQYF
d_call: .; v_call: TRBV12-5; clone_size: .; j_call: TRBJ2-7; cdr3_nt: TGTGCTAGTGGTTTGGACCCGCTAGACGAGCAGTACTTC; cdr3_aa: CASGLDPLDEQYF
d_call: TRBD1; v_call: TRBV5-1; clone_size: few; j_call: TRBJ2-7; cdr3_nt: TGCGCCAGCAGCTCGGTTGGGACAGGTCCCTACGAGCAGTACTTC; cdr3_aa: CASSSVGTGPYEQYF
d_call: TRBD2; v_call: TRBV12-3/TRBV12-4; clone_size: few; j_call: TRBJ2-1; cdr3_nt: TGTGCCAGCAGCGAAGTAGCGGGGAGGGACAATGAGCAGTTCTTC; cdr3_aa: CASSEVAGRDNEQFF
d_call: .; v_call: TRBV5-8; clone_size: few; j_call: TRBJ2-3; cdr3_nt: TGTGCCAGCAGCCCCCTAGAGTTTACGCAGTATTTT; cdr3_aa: CASSPLEFTQYF
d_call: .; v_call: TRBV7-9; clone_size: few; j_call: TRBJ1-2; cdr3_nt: TGTGCCAGCAGCTTAGAACAGGGTGACTATGGCTACACCTTC; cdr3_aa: CASSLEQGDYGYTF
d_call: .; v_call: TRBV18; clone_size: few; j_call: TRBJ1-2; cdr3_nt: TGTGCCAGCTCGCCCGGGATCATCGGTGGCTACACCTTC; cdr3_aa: CASSPGIIGGYTF